This T cell receptor (beta chain) is drawn from a study of Ad26.COV2.S vaccination and SARS-CoV-2 variants. V lost 5 bases and J 6 bases, leaving 5 bases between the germline ends. This CDR3 contains 11 residues. Germline CDR1 reads SGHNT; CDR2 reads YENEEA. Produced via immunoSEQ multiplex PCR; TCRdb's table is partial and in-frame only. The repertoire has just over 350,000 clones, around 90% of them found once; the top ten carry 3.9%. The sequenced sample was peripheral blood, obtained after recovery from COVID-19. The chain is built from TRBV11-3 and TRBJ2-1; D tentatively fits TRBD1 or TRBD2 (5 bases each). The sequence was collected from a human donor who had recovered from COVID-19. The CDR3 spells CASSGGNEQFF. CDR3 in DNA: TGTGCCAGCAGCGGGGGCAATGAGCAGTTCTTC.